This TCR beta chain stems from a study of T cells after yellow fever vaccination. Findings and caveats of the study: Booster sampling recovered most clones from primary vaccination (approximately 97% CD4, roughly 88% CD8).

Concerning this clonotype itself: What it binds is unknown.

TCRdb processed the 5' RACE reads anew with MiXCR; each CDR3 protein has one entry. The data show fewer than 450,000 distinct CDR3 sequences, with under 5% seen just once and 20% to 25% held by the top ten. Germline CDR1 and CDR2: ENHRY and SYGVKD. This CDR3 has 13 amino acids. V was pared by 2 bases and J by 4 bases, with 8 bases between. The sample in question was PBMCs, obtained 5 days after the yellow fever booster vaccination. The clonotype comes from a young man who received the YFV17D yellow fever vaccine. V and J are TRBV10-3 and TRBJ1-2, with D possibly being TRBD1 (5 bases). CDR3 sequence reads: CAISETGPYGYTF. DNA for the CDR3: TGTGCCATCAGTGAGACAGGACCCTATGGCTACACCTTC.